The rows below give T cell receptor beta chains drawn from one sample of a study of blood T cell repertoires in COVID-19. Profiling relied on immunoSEQ multiplex PCR, and the TCRdb table lists in-frame clones only, not all of them. The sample gives about 44,000 clones, roughly 88% of which show up once; 1% to 1.5% is in the top ten. The sample consisted of peripheral blood. The receptor source for this set is a woman in her thirties or forties with acute or convalescent COVID-19. CDR3s include the opening cysteine and the closing phenylalanine or tryptophan. Each record gives: D gene, CDR3 length, clone size, J gene, V gene, CDR3 DNA, CDR3 protein. A D gene is named only where the DNA matches it firmly. Part of the rows lack a size; the others show once, few, many or a class for expanded clones.

d_call: .
cdr3_length: 14
clone_size: .
j_call: TRBJ2-3
v_call: TRBV2
cdr3_nt: TGTGCCAGCAGTGAAGAACTAGCAGGGGATACGCAGTATTTT
cdr3_aa: CASSEELAGDTQYF

d_call: TRBD2
cdr3_length: 19
clone_size: .
j_call: TRBJ2-7
v_call: TRBV4-2
cdr3_nt: TGTGCCAGCAGCCGGTCATCTACTAGCGGGCGAAGTATCTCCTACGAGCAGTACTTC
cdr3_aa: CASSRSSTSGRSISYEQYF

d_call: .
cdr3_length: 17
clone_size: .
j_call: TRBJ2-3
v_call: TRBV7-9
cdr3_nt: TGTGCCAGCAGCTTAGTTCCCACTAGCCAGGTCACAGATACGCAGTATTTT
cdr3_aa: CASSLVPTSQVTDTQYF

d_call: .
cdr3_length: 15
clone_size: .
j_call: TRBJ1-6
v_call: TRBV5-4
cdr3_nt: TGTGCCAGCAGCCGCACGACAGCGGGCAATTCACCCCTCCACTTT
cdr3_aa: CASSRTTAGNSPLHF

d_call: .
cdr3_length: 16
clone_size: .
j_call: TRBJ1-1
v_call: TRBV3-1/TRBV3-2
cdr3_nt: TGTGCCAGCAGCCAAGGCCCGGCAGGGTGGAACACTGAAGCTTTCTTT
cdr3_aa: CASSQGPAGWNTEAFF

d_call: .
cdr3_length: 12
clone_size: once
j_call: TRBJ1-3
v_call: TRBV12-3/TRBV12-4
cdr3_nt: TGTGCCAGCAGGGGGTCCGGGGACACCATATATTTT
cdr3_aa: CASRGSGDTIYF

d_call: .
cdr3_length: 16
clone_size: .
j_call: TRBJ2-7
v_call: TRBV6-4
cdr3_nt: TGTGCCAGCAGTGACCCGAATAGGGGGTACTCCTACGAGCAGTACTTC
cdr3_aa: CASSDPNRGYSYEQYF

d_call: .
cdr3_length: 14
clone_size: few
j_call: TRBJ1-5
v_call: TRBV5-1
cdr3_nt: TGCGCCAGCAGCTTGGCAGGGCCTAATCAGCCCCAGCATTTT
cdr3_aa: CASSLAGPNQPQHF

d_call: .
cdr3_length: 15
clone_size: .
j_call: TRBJ1-4
v_call: TRBV9
cdr3_nt: TGTGCCAGCAGCGTAGCCTTGTGGCCCACCGGCGGACTGTTTTTT
cdr3_aa: CASSVALWPTGGLFF

d_call: TRBD1
cdr3_length: 16
clone_size: few
j_call: TRBJ1-5
v_call: TRBV6-2/TRBV6-3
cdr3_nt: TGTGCCAGCAGTTACTCATCCGGCCGGGACAGGAGCGCCCAGCATTTT
cdr3_aa: CASSYSSGRDRSAQHF

d_call: .
cdr3_length: 14
clone_size: once
j_call: TRBJ1-2
v_call: TRBV3-1/TRBV3-2
cdr3_nt: TGTGCCAGCAGCTCCGACACTCGTGGCTATGGCTACACCTTC
cdr3_aa: CASSSDTRGYGYTF

d_call: .
cdr3_length: 18
clone_size: .
j_call: TRBJ1-5
v_call: TRBV11-3
cdr3_nt: TGTGCCAGCAGCTTCTCGTGGGGCCAAATGGGAAGCAATCAGCCCCAGCATTTT
cdr3_aa: CASSFSWGQMGSNQPQHF

d_call: .
cdr3_length: 13
clone_size: few
j_call: TRBJ1-6
v_call: TRBV3-1/TRBV3-2
cdr3_nt: TGTGCCAGCAGCCAAGGTCCTCGTTCACCCCTCCACTTT
cdr3_aa: CASSQGPRSPLHF

d_call: TRBD2
cdr3_length: 15
clone_size: .
j_call: TRBJ2-1
v_call: TRBV7-2
cdr3_nt: TGTGCCAGCAGCCCGGTAGCGGGAGGGCCCAATGAGCAGTTCTTC
cdr3_aa: CASSPVAGGPNEQFF

d_call: TRBD1
cdr3_length: 15
clone_size: .
j_call: TRBJ1-4
v_call: TRBV19
cdr3_nt: TGTGCCAGTAGTAGGCGGACAGGCTTTAGTGAAAAACTGTTTTTT
cdr3_aa: CASSRRTGFSEKLFF

d_call: .
cdr3_length: 15
clone_size: .
j_call: TRBJ1-6
v_call: TRBV7-2
cdr3_nt: TGTGCCAGCAGCTTAGAAGTGGGGGGTGGTTCACCCCTCCACTTT
cdr3_aa: CASSLEVGGGSPLHF

d_call: .
cdr3_length: 12
clone_size: .
j_call: TRBJ2-7
v_call: TRBV15
cdr3_nt: TGTGCCACCAGCGAAGGGGGCTACGAGCAGTACTTC
cdr3_aa: CATSEGGYEQYF

d_call: .
cdr3_length: 16
clone_size: .
j_call: TRBJ1-6
v_call: TRBV4-3
cdr3_nt: TGCGCCAGCAGCCAAGGTTCAGCCAACAGAAATTCACCCCTCCACTTT
cdr3_aa: CASSQGSANRNSPLHF

d_call: TRBD1
cdr3_length: 14
clone_size: .
j_call: TRBJ1-5
v_call: TRBV6-5
cdr3_nt: TGTGCCAGCAGCCGACAGGGGTCGGGTCAGCCCCAGCATTTT
cdr3_aa: CASSRQGSGQPQHF

d_call: TRBD1
cdr3_length: 18
clone_size: .
j_call: TRBJ1-3
v_call: TRBV2
cdr3_nt: TGTGCCAGCAGTGAGTCCCGGGACAGATTTACCTCTGGAAACACCATATATTTT
cdr3_aa: CASSESRDRFTSGNTIYF

d_call: .
cdr3_length: 16
clone_size: .
j_call: TRBJ1-2
v_call: TRBV6-5
cdr3_nt: TGTGCCAGCAGTTATAATACGATAGAGGGCGACTATGGCTACACCTTC
cdr3_aa: CASSYNTIEGDYGYTF

d_call: TRBD1
cdr3_length: 17
clone_size: once
j_call: TRBJ1-6
v_call: TRBV6-1
cdr3_nt: TGTGCCAGCAGTGATAGACAGGGCGGCTCCTATAATTCACCCCTCCACTTT
cdr3_aa: CASSDRQGGSYNSPLHF

d_call: TRBD2
cdr3_length: 18
clone_size: .
j_call: TRBJ2-3
v_call: TRBV3-1/TRBV3-2
cdr3_nt: TGTGCCAGCAGACGGCTGAATGATAGCGGGGGGGCGGCAGATACGCAGTATTTT
cdr3_aa: CASRRLNDSGGAADTQYF